These 18 T cell receptor beta chains were sequenced from one sample in a study of blood T cell repertoires in COVID-19. TCRdb's copy holds only in-frame clones and misses some; the assay was immunoSEQ multiplex PCR. The table records fewer than 250,000 clones, 86% of them present only once. The sequenced sample consisted of peripheral blood. These receptors were obtained from a man aged 45-60 years with acute or convalescent COVID-19.

The chain joins TRBV9 to TRBJ1-1, with TRBD1 matching over 7 bases. Looked up from germline, CDR1 is SGDLS and CDR2 is YYNGEE. J gave up 4 bases and V 4 bases, and 7 bases lay outside the gene matches. The CDR3 contains 14 residues. CDR3 in amino acids: CASSSTGAATEAFF. CDR3 in DNA: TGTGCCAGCAGCTCCACAGGGGCTGCCACTGAAGCTTTCTTT.

This clone was observed a few times. The chain combines TRBV7-9 with TRBJ2-1; 7 nucleotides agree with TRBD2. The CDR3 loop spans 14 amino acids. V trimming: 5 bases; J trimming: 2 bases; junction bases outside the gene matches: 3. Germline values: CDR1 SEHNR, CDR2 FQNEAQ (reference sequence). CDR3 nucleotide sequence: TGTGCCAGCAGCCGCGGGGGAACCTACAATGAGCAGTTCTTC. It codes for CASSRGGTYNEQFF.

This clone was recorded once. The rearrangement joins TRBV5-5 to TRBJ2-2; 7 nucleotides agree with TRBD1. J was trimmed by 4 bases and V by 4 bases; bases with no gene match: 4. The germline gives CDR1 SGHKS, CDR2 YYEKEE (reference sequence). CDR3 length: 14 amino acids. CDR3 amino acids: CASSRDRFTGELFF. CDR3 sequence (DNA): TGTGCCAGCAGCCGGGACAGATTCACCGGGGAGCTGTTTTTT.

V gene TRBV18 combines with J gene TRBJ2-7, with TRBD1 identical over 9 bases. V lost 3 bases and J lost 6; bases outside the gene matches: 6. The CDR3 sequence is 14 residues long. The V gene's germline CDR1 is KGHSH and CDR2 LQKENI. The CDR3 protein is CASSPGTGWGEQYF. For the CDR3, the DNA is TGTGCCAGCTCACCGGGGACAGGGTGGGGCGAGCAGTACTTC.

In this sample, this clone turned up once. The chain carries TRBV27 and TRBJ2-7, with 9 bases matching TRBD1. Germline CDR1 and CDR2: MNHEY and SMNVEV (reference sequence). Trimming took 4 bases from V and 2 from J; bases not matched to a gene: 6. The CDR3 is 15 residues long. In DNA, the CDR3 is TGTGCCAGCAGTTCCGGACAGGGGAGGCCCTACGAGCAGTACTTC. It is translated as CASSSGQGRPYEQYF.

This chain connects TRBV25-1 to TRBJ2-1; the D gene is possibly TRBD2 (5 bases). The V gene lost 7 bases and the J gene lost 3 bases, with 13 bases spanning the gap. Germline CDR1 and CDR2: MGHDK and SYGVNS. The CDR3 length is 14 residues. The CDR3 spells CASTTSGFYNEQFF. The DNA for the CDR3 is TGTGCCAGCACGACCAGCGGCTTCTACAATGAGCAGTTCTTC.

The V and J genes are TRBV7-2 and TRBJ1-5; D uncertain. The V and J ends lost 3 bases and 1 base respectively, with 10 bases between them. The CDR3 consists of 15 residues. The germline V gene has CDR1 SGHTA and CDR2 FQGNSA. The DNA of the CDR3 is TGTGCCAGCAGCTTTTCAGGTGGGAGCAATCAGCCCCAGCATTTT. It specifies CASSFSGGSNQPQHF. Together with reference TRBV7-2 and TRBJ1-5, the CDR3 gives the full variable domain: GAGVSQSPSNKVTEKGKDVELRCDPISGHTALYWYRQSLGQGLEFLIYFQGNSAPDKSGLPSDRFSAERTGGSVSTLTIQRTQQEDSAVYLCASSFSGGSNQPQHFGDGTRLSIL.

This chain uses TRBV18 with TRBJ2-7, with unresolved D. V was cut by 2 bases and J by 4 bases, with 9 bases left in between. The germline V gene has CDR1 KGHSH and CDR2 LQKENI. This CDR3 is 13 amino acids long. In nucleotides, the CDR3 is TGTGCCAGCTCACCATTCGCAGAATACGAGCAGTACTTC. It translates to CASSPFAEYEQYF.

The V gene is TRBV19, the J gene TRBJ1-5; D might be TRBD1 (6 bases). CDR1 and CDR2 from the germline V gene are LNHDA and SQIVND (reference sequence). V was trimmed by 6 bases and J by 3 bases, leaving 12 bases between them. The CDR3 totals 14 residues. The CDR3 here is CASSRTAHNQPQHF. Here the CDR3 DNA reads TGTGCCAGTAGCCGGACAGCGCACAATCAGCCCCAGCATTTT.

This chain connects TRBV19 to TRBJ2-2, with 10 bases that match TRBD2. V dropped 6 bases and J dropped 7; count of bases not matched to a gene: 8. The CDR3 spans 15 residues. Germline V lookup: CDR1 LNHDA, CDR2 SQIVND (reference sequence). CDR3 coding DNA: TGTGCCAGTAGGGTAGCGGGGGGTAAAGTCGGGGAGCTGTTTTTT. Translating gives CASRVAGGKVGELFF.

The V and J genes are TRBV19 and TRBJ1-5; TRBD1 matches at 7 bases. CDR1 is LNHDA and CDR2 is SQIVND in the germline V gene (reference sequence). There are 16 residues in the CDR3. The V gene end was trimmed by 10 bases and the J gene end by 0 bases; junction bases not matched to a gene: 12. CDR3: CATRGGQSNSNQPQHF. DNA of the CDR3: TGTGCCACCCGGGGGGGACAGTCCAATAGCAATCAGCCCCAGCATTTT.

The V and J genes are TRBV5-1 and TRBJ2-7, with TRBD1 matching 8 bases. After removal of 4 bases from V and 2 bases from J, the junction contained 8 bases not matched to a gene. The CDR3 covers 15 residues. CDR1 and CDR2 (germline): SGHRS, YFSETQ. Here the CDR3 DNA reads TGCGCCAGCAGCCCCGGCAGGACAGGGCCCTACGAGCAGTACTTC. Protein: CASSPGRTGPYEQYF. Combining the CDR3 with reference TRBV5-1 and TRBJ2-7 gives the whole variable domain KAGVTQTPRYLIKTRGQQVTLSCSPISGHRSVSWYQQTPGQGLQFLFEYFSETQRNKGNFPGRFSGRQFSNSRSEMNVSTLELGDSALYLCASSPGRTGPYEQYFGPGTRLTVT.

This rearrangement joins TRBV9 to TRBJ1-3; perhaps TRBD1 as D (5 bases). The CDR3 runs to 14 residues. The germline V and J ends were trimmed by 4 bases and 3 bases, with 11 bases remaining between them. Germline V lookup: CDR1 SGDLS, CDR2 YYNGEE. CDR3 sequence reads: CASSLTGDGNTIYF. The CDR3, as DNA: TGTGCCAGCAGCTTGACGGGGGATGGAAACACCATATATTTT.

The chain couples TRBV3-1 (or the pseudogene TRBV3-2) to TRBJ1-1; 9 bases line up with TRBD1. This CDR3 has 15 residues. CDR1 LGHDT and CDR2 YNNKEL come from the germline V gene (reference sequence). The ends lost 2 bases at V and 7 bases at J; junction bases unmatched: 8. This chain's CDR3 is CASSQTGTGPYEAFF. CDR3 bases: TGTGCCAGCAGCCAAACCGGGACAGGGCCTTATGAAGCTTTCTTT.

The rearrangement joins TRBV3-1 (or the pseudogene TRBV3-2) to TRBJ1-6, with a tentative D call TRBD1 (6 bases). CDR1 is LGHDT, CDR2 YNNKEL, per germline (reference sequence). The ends were cut back, 2 bases at V and 4 bases at J, with 9 bases in the middle. This CDR3 spans 15 amino acids. For the CDR3, the DNA is TGTGCCAGCAGCCAACCAGGGGATTATAATTCACCCCTCCACTTT. Amino acids: CASSQPGDYNSPLHF.

The V gene is TRBV5-4, the J gene TRBJ1-1; D might be TRBD1 (5 bases). The CDR3 covers 15 residues. V was clipped by 4 bases and J by 2 bases, with 15 bases between them. Germline V lookup: CDR1 SGHNT, CDR2 YYREEE (reference sequence). This CDR3 reads CASSRGTELNTEAFF. The CDR3 DNA reads TGTGCCAGCAGCAGGGGAACCGAACTTAACACTGAAGCTTTCTTT. The full variable domain, with the rest looked up from reference TRBV5-4 and TRBJ1-1, is ETGVTQSPTHLIKTRGQQVTLRCSSQSGHNTVSWYQQALGQGPQFIFQYYREEENGRGNFPPRFSGLQFPNYSSELNVNALELDDSALYLCASSRGTELNTEAFFGQGTRLTVV.

The V gene is TRBV28, the J gene TRBJ2-7; 9 positions agree with TRBD1. The CDR3 has 12 residues. With V trimmed by 9 bases and J by 6 bases, 6 bases remained unmatched. Germline V lookup: CDR1 MDHEN, CDR2 SYDVKM. DNA of the CDR3: TGTGCCAGTAGGGACAGGGAACCCGAGCAGTACTTC. It encodes CASRDREPEQYF. The whole variable domain, filled in from reference TRBV28 and TRBJ2-7, reads DVKVTQSSRYLVKRTGEKVFLECVQDMDHENMFWYRQDPGLGLRLIYFSYDVKMKEKGDIPEGYSVSREKKERFSLILESASTNQTSMYLCASRDREPEQYFGPGTRLTVT.

This clone was detected only once. The chain links TRBV18 to TRBJ2-7, with 8 bases fitting TRBD2. This CDR3 is built from 17 residues. The V and J ends lost 3 bases and 4 bases, in that order; junction bases with no gene match: 14. CDR1 and CDR2 from the germline V gene are KGHSH and LQKENI. This CDR3 reads CASSPKAGRGAQYEQYF. CDR3 DNA: TGTGCCAGCTCACCCAAAGCCGGGCGGGGGGCGCAATACGAGCAGTACTTC.